This T cell receptor beta chain came from a study of tissue T cells after allogeneic stem cell transplantation. The J segment lost 6 bases and the V segment lost 0 bases, leaving 12 bases of the junction unmatched. From germline, CDR1 is MNHEY and CDR2 SVGEGT. The CDR3 extends over 17 amino acids. To note about this clone: Its antigen is not known.

Survey-depth TCRbeta CDR3 sequencing reported V/J genes and productive frequencies. Sequencing used immunoSEQ multiplex PCR; TCRdb keeps in-frame clones, though not all of them. The table has some 43,000 clones, 80% to 95% seen once. General observations from the study: Only a limited share of tissue TCRs appeared in blood or spleen.

The V call is TRBV6-2 or TRBV6-3, the J call TRBJ2-3, with 7 bases fitting TRBD2. This specimen consisted of blood, obtained before transplantation. This receptor was obtained from a woman between 35 and 70 years old who later had graft-versus-host disease after an allogeneic stem cell transplant. As DNA, the CDR3 is TGTGCCAGCAGTTACTCTAAAAGTCTAGCGGAGAGGGATACGCAGTATTTT. It yields the protein CASSYSKSLAERDTQYF.